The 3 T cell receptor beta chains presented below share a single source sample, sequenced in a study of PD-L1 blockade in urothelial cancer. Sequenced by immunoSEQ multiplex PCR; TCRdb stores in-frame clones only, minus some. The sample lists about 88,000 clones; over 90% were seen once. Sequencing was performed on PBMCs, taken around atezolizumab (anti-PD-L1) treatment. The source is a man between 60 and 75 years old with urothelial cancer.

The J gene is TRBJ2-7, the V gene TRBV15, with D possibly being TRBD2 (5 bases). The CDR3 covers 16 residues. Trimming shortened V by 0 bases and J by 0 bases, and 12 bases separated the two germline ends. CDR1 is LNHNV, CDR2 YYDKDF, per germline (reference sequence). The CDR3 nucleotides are TGTGCCACCAGCAGAGATATAGCGTCCAGCTCCTACGAGCAGTACTTC. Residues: CATSRDIASSSYEQYF.

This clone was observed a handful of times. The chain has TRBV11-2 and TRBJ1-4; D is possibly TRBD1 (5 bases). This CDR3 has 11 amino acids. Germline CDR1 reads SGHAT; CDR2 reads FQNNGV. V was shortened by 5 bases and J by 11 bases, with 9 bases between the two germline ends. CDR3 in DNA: TGTGCCAGCAGCCAACAGGTGAAACTGTTTTTT. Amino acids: CASSQQVKLFF.

CDR3 residues: CASSFQGPGELFF. Here the CDR3 DNA reads TGTGCCAGCAGCTTCCAGGGCCCCGGGGAGCTGTTTTTT. This chain connects TRBV12-1 to TRBJ2-2; TRBD1 is taken as the D call from the table, unchecked against the DNA. TRBV12-1 is reported as a pseudogene. The CDR3 totals 13 residues.